The sequence of this T cell receptor beta chain was determined in a study of shared clonotypes between healthy human individuals. General study results and limits: Shared clonotypes: about 5% naive CD4, around 3.5% naive CD8, over 2% memory CD4, 0.4% to 0.5% memory CD8. Generally, naive subsets (rather than memory subsets) showed larger estimated richness. In the sorted subsets, rarefaction showed sequencing was incomplete despite large depth.

Sequencing was performed with immunoSEQ multiplex PCR; in TCRdb, only in-frame clones are kept and a portion is missing. The data show a few million clones, 93% seen once. Trimming removed 1 base at V and 9 bases at J, with 5 bases between. Germline lookup yields CDR1 MDHEN and CDR2 SYDVKM. The CDR3 is 11 amino acids. Healthy HIV-negative adults with no recent acute infections or vaccinations were recruited as donors. Turning to this clone: Its antigen is unidentified.

The rearrangement uses TRBV28 and TRBJ2-3; D gene unclear. This clonotype was obtained from a man between 18 and 35 years old in good health. Some clones in this sample may be carry-over from other donors' samples. The sample was naive CD4+ T cells from PBMCs. The sample's subset: CD45RA+ positively selected. As DNA, the CDR3 is TGTGCCAGCAGTTTATTAGGCACGCAGTATTTT. This translates into CASSLLGTQYF.